These T cell receptor beta chains were read from a single sample in a study of shared clonotypes between healthy human individuals. The data were produced by immunoSEQ multiplex PCR, yet TCRdb's version contains in-frame clones alone and is incomplete. The sample has 450,000 to 500,000 clones, 75% to 85% seen once. Sequencing used PBMCs. These receptors were collected from a middle-aged woman in good health. Some clones in this sample may be carry-over from other donors' samples. The CDR3 runs from the conserved cysteine through the conserved F or W. D genes are given only for firm matches. Expanded clones get a size class; other rows say once, few or many, or leave the size out.

J: TRBJ1-1; D: .; V: TRBV6-6; size: .; CDR3: CASSNQMGYTEQEAFF; DNA: TGTGCCAGCAGTAATCAGATGGGGTACACAGAACAAGAAGCTTTCTTT
J: TRBJ1-4; D: TRBD1; V: TRBV5-6; size: once; CDR3: CASSTGTALNEKLFF; DNA: TGTGCCAGCAGTACCGGGACAGCTCTTAATGAAAAACTGTTTTTT
J: TRBJ2-7; D: TRBD2; V: TRBV2; size: .; CDR3: CASSEVGLESSGNYEQYF; DNA: TGTGCCAGCAGTGAAGTGGGCCTGGAGTCTAGCGGAAACTACGAGCAGTACTTC
J: TRBJ2-1; D: TRBD1; V: TRBV5-1; size: few; CDR3: CASSRAPGQGGDEQFF; DNA: TGCGCCAGCAGCCGAGCCCCGGGACAGGGAGGGGATGAGCAGTTCTTC
J: TRBJ2-2; D: .; V: TRBV25-1; size: .; CDR3: CASSEVGRNGELFF; DNA: TGTGCCAGCAGTGAAGTGGGTCGGAACGGGGAGCTGTTTTTT
J: TRBJ2-7; D: TRBD2; V: TRBV10-3; size: .; CDR3: CAITPLPSGRAGEQYF; DNA: TGTGCCATCACCCCATTGCCTAGCGGGAGGGCCGGTGAGCAGTACTTC
J: TRBJ1-1; D: .; V: TRBV15; size: .; CDR3: CATSREPRVRSEAFF; DNA: TGTGCCACCAGCAGAGAGCCGAGGGTGAGGTCTGAAGCTTTCTTT
J: TRBJ2-7; D: .; V: TRBV30; size: few; CDR3: CAWGAQEGDLYEQYF; DNA: TGTGCCTGGGGGGCGCAGGAGGGGGATTTGTACGAGCAGTACTTC
J: TRBJ1-1; D: .; V: TRBV2; size: .; CDR3: CASSVRVTEAFF; DNA: TGTGCCAGCAGTGTAAGGGTGACTGAAGCTTTCTTT
J: TRBJ2-4; D: .; V: TRBV9; size: .; CDR3: CASSVVPGVAKNIQYF; DNA: TGTGCCAGCAGCGTAGTTCCGGGGGTAGCCAAAAACATTCAGTACTTC
J: TRBJ2-5; D: TRBD1; V: TRBV7-7; size: once; CDR3: CASSPGTGPRGTQYF; DNA: TGTGCCAGCAGCCCCGGGACAGGGCCCCGGGGGACCCAGTACTTC
J: TRBJ2-3; D: .; V: TRBV5-1; size: .; CDR3: CASRGTATDTQYF; DNA: TGCGCCAGCAGGGGAACCGCCACAGATACGCAGTATTTT
J: TRBJ2-3; D: TRBD2; V: TRBV30; size: .; CDR3: CAWSQVSRGDTQYF; DNA: TGTGCCTGGAGTCAGGTCTCGCGGGGGGATACGCAGTATTTT
J: TRBJ1-3; D: .; V: TRBV9; size: .; CDR3: CASSVSRVVSGNTIYF; DNA: TGTGCCAGCAGCGTAAGCAGGGTTGTGTCTGGAAACACCATATATTTT
J: TRBJ2-2; D: .; V: TRBV12-5; size: .; CDR3: CASGLEGMPGELFF; DNA: TGTGCTAGTGGTTTGGAGGGGATGCCCGGGGAGCTGTTTTTT
J: TRBJ2-1; D: .; V: TRBV9; size: many; CDR3: CASSGRRPGSYNEQFF; DNA: TGTGCCAGCAGCGGTCGACGACCGGGCTCCTACAATGAGCAGTTCTTC
J: TRBJ2-7; D: .; V: TRBV29-1; size: .; CDR3: CSVGGEGYEQYF; DNA: TGCAGCGTTGGGGGTGAGGGTTACGAGCAGTACTTC
J: TRBJ1-5; D: TRBD1; V: TRBV11-2; size: .; CDR3: CASSLGDRGFSQPQHF; DNA: TGTGCCAGCAGCTTAGGGGACAGGGGGTTCAGTCAGCCCCAGCATTTT
J: TRBJ2-5; D: .; V: TRBV6-5; size: .; CDR3: CASMGGRVRETQYF; DNA: TGTGCCAGCATGGGGGGCCGGGTAAGAGAGACCCAGTACTTC
J: TRBJ2-3; D: TRBD2; V: TRBV28; size: .; CDR3: CASSLASGNADTQYF; DNA: TGTGCCAGCAGTTTGGCTAGCGGGAACGCAGATACGCAGTATTTT
J: TRBJ2-7; D: .; V: TRBV30; size: once; CDR3: CAWSFTHDEQYF; DNA: TGTGCCTGGAGTTTCACCCACGACGAGCAGTACTTC
J: TRBJ1-1; D: .; V: TRBV6-1; size: .; CDR3: CASSENWGTEAFF; DNA: TGTGCCAGCAGTGAGAACTGGGGCACTGAAGCTTTCTTT
J: TRBJ2-7; D: TRBD1; V: TRBV6-1; size: .; CDR3: CASGGQNSYEQYF; DNA: TGTGCCAGCGGGGGACAGAACTCCTACGAGCAGTACTTC
J: TRBJ1-1; D: TRBD1; V: TRBV10-3; size: .; CDR3: CAIRRTGGADTEAFF; DNA: TGTGCCATCAGAAGGACAGGGGGCGCCGACACTGAAGCTTTCTTT
J: TRBJ1-4; D: TRBD1; V: TRBV18; size: .; CDR3: CASSPRRTGDEKLFF; DNA: TGTGCCAGCTCACCACGTCGTACAGGGGATGAAAAACTGTTTTTT
J: TRBJ2-1; D: TRBD2; V: TRBV7-6; size: once; CDR3: CASSPYREANNNEQFF; DNA: TGTGCCAGCAGCCCCTACCGGGAGGCGAACAACAATGAGCAGTTCTTC
J: TRBJ2-5; D: .; V: TRBV7-7; size: .; CDR3: CASSLAHGSQETQYF; DNA: TGTGCCAGCAGCTTAGCGCACGGTAGCCAAGAGACCCAGTACTTC
J: TRBJ2-1; D: .; V: TRBV27; size: .; CDR3: CASSLSVPSYNEQFF; DNA: TGTGCCAGCAGTTTATCCGTCCCGTCCTACAATGAGCAGTTCTTC
J: TRBJ2-5; D: .; V: TRBV6-4; size: .; CDR3: CASSVRGIEETQYF; DNA: TGTGCCAGCAGTGTAAGGGGAATCGAGGAGACCCAGTACTTC
J: TRBJ2-5; D: .; V: TRBV19; size: .; CDR3: CASSMTAIPQETQYF; DNA: TGTGCCAGTAGTATGACTGCCATACCGCAAGAGACCCAGTACTTC
J: TRBJ1-2; D: TRBD1; V: TRBV19; size: many; CDR3: CARTGVGNYGYTF; DNA: TGTGCCAGGACAGGGGTCGGTAACTATGGCTACACCTTC
J: TRBJ2-5; D: .; V: TRBV4-3; size: .; CDR3: CASSQFGTTHEETQYF; DNA: TGCGCCAGCAGCCAATTCGGGACAACCCACGAAGAGACCCAGTACTTC
J: TRBJ2-1; D: .; V: TRBV9; size: .; CDR3: CASSVEGTEQFF; DNA: TGTGCCAGCAGCGTAGAGGGGACTGAGCAGTTCTTC
J: TRBJ2-5; D: .; V: TRBV5-1; size: few; CDR3: CASSFGAQATQETQYF; DNA: TGCGCCAGCAGCTTCGGGGCGCAGGCCACCCAAGAGACCCAGTACTTC
J: TRBJ2-5; D: TRBD1; V: TRBV9; size: .; CDR3: CASSGLPGQNQETQYF; DNA: TGTGCCAGCAGCGGCCTACCGGGACAGAACCAAGAGACCCAGTACTTC
J: TRBJ2-7; D: TRBD1; V: TRBV19; size: .; CDR3: CASSINWDSSYEQYF; DNA: TGTGCCAGTAGTATAAACTGGGACAGTTCCTACGAGCAGTACTTC
J: TRBJ2-1; D: TRBD2; V: TRBV5-1; size: .; CDR3: CASSPGLAGAPYNEQFF; DNA: TGCGCCAGCAGCCCGGGACTAGCGGGAGCCCCCTACAATGAGCAGTTCTTC
J: TRBJ2-7; D: .; V: TRBV6-1; size: .; CDR3: CASSAARTYEQYF; DNA: TGTGCCAGCAGTGCGGCCAGAACCTACGAGCAGTACTTC
J: TRBJ1-5; D: .; V: TRBV10-3; size: .; CDR3: CAISGGLEGNQPQHF; DNA: TGTGCCATCAGTGGGGGCTTGGAGGGCAATCAGCCCCAGCATTTT
J: TRBJ2-7; D: TRBD2; V: TRBV9; size: .; CDR3: CASSVSGTPYEQYF; DNA: TGTGCCAGCAGCGTTAGCGGGACCCCCTACGAGCAGTACTTC
J: TRBJ2-5; D: .; V: TRBV5-5; size: .; CDR3: CASSLTSTLQETQYF; DNA: TGTGCCAGCAGCTTGACTAGTACCCTCCAAGAGACCCAGTACTTC
J: TRBJ2-2; D: .; V: TRBV19; size: many; CDR3: CASSNQVPTGELFF; DNA: TGTGCCAGTAGTAATCAGGTGCCAACCGGGGAGCTGTTTTTT
J: TRBJ2-7; D: TRBD2; V: TRBV6-5; size: once; CDR3: CASSYSGLAGNEQYF; DNA: TGTGCCAGCAGTTACTCGGGACTAGCGGGAAACGAGCAGTACTTC
J: TRBJ1-2; D: .; V: TRBV11-2; size: once; CDR3: CASRSARGQGNYGYTF; DNA: TGTGCCAGCAGATCAGCCCGGGGGCAGGGTAACTATGGCTACACCTTC
J: TRBJ2-7; D: .; V: TRBV21-1; size: .; CDR3: CASSNEDFFYEQYF; DNA: TGTGCCAGCAGCAACGAGGACTTCTTCTACGAGCAGTACTTC
J: TRBJ1-2; D: TRBD1; V: TRBV6-5; size: .; CDR3: CASIPRQGNYGYTF; DNA: TGTGCCAGCATCCCAAGACAGGGGAACTATGGCTACACCTTC
J: TRBJ2-7; D: TRBD2; V: TRBV5-4; size: .; CDR3: CASSASGTSLEQYF; DNA: TGTGCCAGCAGCGCATCCGGGACTAGTCTCGAGCAGTACTTC
J: TRBJ2-7; D: TRBD1; V: TRBV5-1; size: once; CDR3: CASSLEPGQQSQYF; DNA: TGCGCCAGCAGCTTGGAGCCGGGACAGCAATCGCAGTACTTC
J: TRBJ2-7; D: TRBD2; V: TRBV7-2; size: .; CDR3: CASSLSGSGYEQYF; DNA: TGTGCCAGCAGCCTAAGCGGGAGTGGTTACGAGCAGTACTTC
J: TRBJ2-5; D: TRBD1; V: TRBV30; size: few; CDR3: CAWSNPGQGQETQYF; DNA: TGTGCCTGGAGTAACCCGGGACAGGGTCAAGAGACCCAGTACTTC
J: TRBJ1-5; D: .; V: TRBV28; size: .; CDR3: CASSFLGGGNQPQHF; DNA: TGTGCCAGCAGTTTCCTCGGGGGGGGCAATCAGCCCCAGCATTTT